The 17 T cell receptor beta chains below all came from one sample that was sequenced in a study of regulatory T cells in long-lasting Graves disease. Assembly of TCR beta libraries relied on iRepertoire HTBI primers together with Arm-PCR of CDR3 regions. In TCRdb, the multiplex PCR reads were re-called with MiXCR into one record per CDR3 protein. The sample holds hundreds of thousands of distinct CDR3 sequences, roughly 15% seen once. The sample's time point: newly diagnosed GD, antithyroid drugs for less than 3 months. The TCR library was made from RNA that had been extracted from PBMCs in TRIzol. The sample also formed part of further work on T cells in Graves' hyperthyroidism and ophthalmopathy.

The starting material was peripheral blood mononuclear cells (PBMCs), obtained at new diagnosis, from a patient treated with antithyroid drugs. These receptors all stem from a woman in her thirties with Graves disease.

This clonotype came up many times. The rearrangement uses TRBV28 and TRBJ2-1, with a tentative D call TRBD2 (5 bases). Trimming cost V 7 bases and J 0 bases, with 10 bases left between them. CDR1 MDHEN and CDR2 SYDVKM come from the germline V gene. The CDR3 is made up of 14 amino acids. The CDR3 reads CASTTGSSYNEQFF. The CDR3 nucleotides read TGTGCCAGCACAACGGGGAGCTCCTACAATGAGCAGTTCTTC.

This clonotype came up a few times. This sequence joins TRBV6-2 or TRBV6-3 and TRBJ1-1, with D possibly TRBD1 on 6 matching bases. The germline V gene encodes CDR1 MNHEY and CDR2 SVGEGT. The CDR3 runs to 14 residues. Trimming took off 2 bases at V and 3 bases at J, with 10 bases between the two ends. The CDR3 bases are TGTGCCAGCAGTTACCCACAGGGAGACACTGAAGCTTTCTTT. Its translation: CASSYPQGDTEAFF.

The V and J genes are TRBV24-1 and TRBJ2-1; 8 positions match TRBD1. CDR1 and CDR2 from the germline V gene are KGHDR and SFDVKD. The V segment lost 3 bases and the J segment 4 bases; nucleotides outside the gene matches: 7. The CDR3 has 16 residues. Here the CDR3 reads CATSDPTGQGYNEQFF. CDR3 DNA sequence: TGTGCCACCAGTGATCCCACCGGACAGGGTTACAATGAGCAGTTCTTC.

The chain has TRBV5-4 and TRBJ2-1, with TRBD2 identical over 7 bases. The CDR3 extends over 16 amino acids. CDR1 is SGHNT, CDR2 YYREEE, per germline (reference sequence). The junction had 10 bases not matched to a gene; V was cut back by 4 bases and J by 3 bases. The CDR3 bases are TGTGCCAGCAGCCATATGGGCACTAGCGTCTACAATGAGCAGTTCTTC. Amino acid sequence: CASSHMGTSVYNEQFF.

This clonotype was recorded many times. V is TRBV28 and J is TRBJ2-1, with D unresolved. This CDR3 has 14 amino acids. The germline V gene has CDR1 MDHEN and CDR2 SYDVKM. V lost 3 bases to trimming and J lost 5 bases, with 11 bases between them. The CDR3 DNA sequence: TGTGCCAGCAGTTTGTCTGGAGCAAACAATGAGCAGTTCTTC. Translating it yields CASSLSGANNEQFF.

This clonotype was observed a few times. The CDR3 DNA reads TGTGCCAGCAGCTTTCGGTCTGGACAGCATTTCTACGAGCAGTACTTC. Translated, it gives CASSFRSGQHFYEQYF. The chain combines TRBV5-4 with TRBJ2-7; D is perhaps TRBD1 (6 bases). From germline, CDR1 is SGHNT and CDR2 YYREEE (reference sequence). The CDR3 is made up of 16 amino acids. The germline V and J ends were trimmed by 2 bases and 3 bases, with 18 bases remaining between them. Combining the CDR3 with reference TRBV5-4 and TRBJ2-7 gives the whole variable domain ETGVTQSPTHLIKTRGQQVTLRCSSQSGHNTVSWYQQALGQGPQFIFQYYREEENGRGNFPPRFSGLQFPNYSSELNVNALELDDSALYLCASSFRSGQHFYEQYFGPGTRLTVT.

There are a few counts of this clonotype. The chain carries TRBV6-2 or TRBV6-3 and TRBJ2-5; D gene ambiguous. V lost 5 bases to trimming and J lost 3 bases, with 22 bases between them. CDR1 MNHEY and CDR2 SVGEGT come from the germline V gene. The length of the CDR3 is 17 residues. Written as DNA, the CDR3 is TGTGCCAGCAGTGATTTCCGGTCATTCTCGCCCGAAGAGACCCAGTACTTC. As protein: CASSDFRSFSPEETQYF.

To note about this clonotype: A read error is possible here, since a much larger clone lies one base away. V is TRBV11-2 and J is TRBJ2-2, with TRBD2 matching 7 bases. The CDR3 contains 17 residues. V trimming: 5 bases; J trimming: 7 bases; junction bases outside the gene matches: 16. Germline CDR1 reads SGHAT; CDR2 reads FQNNGV. The CDR3 coding sequence is TGTGCCAGCAGCGCCCAGGGTTTGCGGGAGTATATCGGGGAGCTGTTTTTT. Its protein is CASSAQGLREYIGELFF.

This clonotype was seen at least ten times. The J gene is TRBJ2-5, the V gene TRBV3-1; tentatively, D is TRBD2 (5 bases). The CDR3 has 14 amino acids. Trimming removed 4 bases from V and 5 bases from J, with 14 bases in between. Germline V gene lookup returns CDR1 LGHDT and CDR2 YNNKEL (reference sequence). The CDR3 loop reads CASSPVAEDETQYF. The CDR3 DNA is TGTGCCAGCAGCCCCGTGGCGGAGGATGAGACCCAGTACTTC.

With respect to this clonotype: Because the CDR3 is missing its conserved closing phenylalanine or tryptophan, this is likely a read error. The rearrangement joins TRBV5-1 to TRBJ1-1; the D gene is possibly TRBD1 (5 bases). V lost 2 bases and J lost 6, with 8 bases in between. The CDR3 covers 12 residues. Germline V gene data show CDR1 as SGHRS and CDR2 as YFSETQ. This chain's CDR3 is CASSLTGAEAFL. CDR3 bases: TGCGCCAGCAGCTTAACAGGAGCTGAAGCTTTCCTT.

This clonotype has ten or more counts. The chain carries TRBV25-1 and TRBJ2-3; tentatively, D is TRBD1 (5 bases). Germline V lookup: CDR1 MGHDK, CDR2 SYGVNS. The CDR3 sequence is 15 residues long. Trimming took 0 bases from V and 1 from J, leaving 8 bases between them. The CDR3 is CASSEYKQGTDTQYF. The DNA for the CDR3 is TGTGCCAGCAGTGAATATAAACAGGGCACAGATACGCAGTATTTT. The complete variable domain, with remaining parts taken from reference TRBV25-1 and TRBJ2-3, reads EADIYQTPRYLVIGTGKKITLECSQTMGHDKMYWYQQDPGMELHLIHYSYGVNSTEKGDLSSESTVSRIRTEHFPLTLESARPSHTSQYLCASSEYKQGTDTQYFGPGTRLTVL.

This clonotype was seen ten or more times. The chain has TRBV6-1 and TRBJ2-5; D is unresolved. Germline V gene lookup returns CDR1 MNHNS and CDR2 SASEGT. The CDR3 covers 14 residues. V lost 0 bases, J lost 5 bases, and 10 bases lay in between. DNA of the CDR3: TGTGCCAGCAGTGAAGCCTTAGGAAGGGAGACCCAGTACTTC. Translating it yields CASSEALGRETQYF.

This clonotype turned up a few times. CDR3 region: CASSLGWVTEAFF. In nucleotides, the CDR3 is TGTGCCAGCAGTCTAGGGTGGGTCACTGAAGCTTTCTTT. The J gene is TRBJ1-1, the V gene TRBV25-1; D is uncertain. This CDR3 region has 13 residues. The V end lost 5 bases, the J end lost 4 bases, and 11 bases lay between the germline ends. The germline V gene has CDR1 MGHDK and CDR2 SYGVNS.

This chain joins TRBV2 and TRBJ1-2; D perhaps matches TRBD1 (6 bases). Germline lookup yields CDR1 SNHLY and CDR2 FYNNEI. Trimming pared 6 bases from V and 4 bases from J, leaving 15 bases between. The CDR3 runs to 14 residues. In DNA form, the CDR3 reads TGTGCCAGCAGGGGCTCCGGGACAATCTATGGCTACACCTTC. This gives the protein CASRGSGTIYGYTF.

Ten or more counts support this clonotype. The rearrangement links TRBV28 to TRBJ1-1; D is possibly TRBD1 (6 bases). The V gene's germline CDR1 is MDHEN and CDR2 SYDVKM. This CDR3 has 14 residues. Trimming took off 9 bases at V and 1 base at J, with 15 bases between the two ends. CDR3 nucleotides: TGTGCCAGTCAGAGGGGGGGAAAGAACACTGAAGCTTTCTTT. Translating gives CASQRGGKNTEAFF.

This clonotype occurred a few times. V gene TRBV30 combines with J gene TRBJ2-5; 9 nucleotides line up with TRBD1. With V trimmed by 4 bases and J by 5 bases, 5 bases remained unmatched. This CDR3 has 13 residues. CDR1 GTSNPN and CDR2 SVGIG come from the germline V gene (reference sequence). CDR3 residues: CAWNRGLRETQYF. The CDR3 bases are TGTGCCTGGAACAGGGGGCTCAGGGAGACCCAGTACTTC.

Ten or more counts support this clonotype. The gene calls are TRBV20-1 and TRBJ1-6; 9 bases are a match to TRBD1. CDR3 length: 15 residues. In germline, CDR1 is DFQATT, CDR2 SNEGSKA (reference sequence). V shed 0 bases, J shed 10 bases, and the junction held 7 bases outside the gene matches. Here the CDR3 DNA reads TGCAGTGCTAGAGATCCGGGACAGGGTCAGTCACCCCTCCACTTT. As protein: CSARDPGQGQSPLHF.